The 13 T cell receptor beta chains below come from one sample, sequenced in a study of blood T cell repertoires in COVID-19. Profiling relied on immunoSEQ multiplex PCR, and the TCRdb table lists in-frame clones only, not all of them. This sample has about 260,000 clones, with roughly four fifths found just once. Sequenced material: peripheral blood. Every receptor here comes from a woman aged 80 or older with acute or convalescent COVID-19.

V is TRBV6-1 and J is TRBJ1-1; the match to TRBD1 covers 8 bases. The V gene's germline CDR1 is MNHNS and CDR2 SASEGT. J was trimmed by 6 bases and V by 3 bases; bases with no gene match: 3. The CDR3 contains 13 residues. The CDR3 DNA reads TGTGCCAGCAGTGACCCAGGGGGCCCTGAAGCTTTCTTT. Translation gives CASSDPGGPEAFF.

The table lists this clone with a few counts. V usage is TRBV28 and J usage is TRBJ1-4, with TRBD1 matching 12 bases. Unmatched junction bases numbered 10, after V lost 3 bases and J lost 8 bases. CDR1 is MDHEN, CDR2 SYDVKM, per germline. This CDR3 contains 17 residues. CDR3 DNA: TGTGCCAGCAGTTTCTTGGGACAGGGGGCTGTTAGAGAAAAACTGTTTTTT. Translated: CASSFLGQGAVREKLFF.

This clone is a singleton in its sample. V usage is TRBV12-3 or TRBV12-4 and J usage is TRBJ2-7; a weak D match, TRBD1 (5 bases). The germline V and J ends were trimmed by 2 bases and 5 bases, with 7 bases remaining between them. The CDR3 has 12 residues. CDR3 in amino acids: CASSLQGHEQYF. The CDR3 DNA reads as TGTGCCAGCAGTTTACAGGGCCACGAGCAGTACTTC.

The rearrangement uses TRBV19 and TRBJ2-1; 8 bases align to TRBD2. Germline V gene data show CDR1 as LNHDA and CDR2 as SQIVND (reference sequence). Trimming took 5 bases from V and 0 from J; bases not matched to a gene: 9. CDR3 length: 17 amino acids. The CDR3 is CASSSGLAASSYNEQFF. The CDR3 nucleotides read TGTGCCAGTAGTTCCGGACTAGCCGCGAGCTCCTACAATGAGCAGTTCTTC.

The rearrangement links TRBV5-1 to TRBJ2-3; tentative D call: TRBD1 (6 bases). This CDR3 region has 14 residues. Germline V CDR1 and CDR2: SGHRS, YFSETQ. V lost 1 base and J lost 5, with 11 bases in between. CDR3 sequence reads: CASSLTGFRDTQYF. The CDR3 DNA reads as TGCGCCAGCAGCTTGACAGGGTTCAGAGATACGCAGTATTTT.

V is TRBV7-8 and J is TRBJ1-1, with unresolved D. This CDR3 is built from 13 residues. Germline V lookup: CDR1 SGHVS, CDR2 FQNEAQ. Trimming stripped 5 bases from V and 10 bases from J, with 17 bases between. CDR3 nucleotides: TGTGCCAGCAGCCTCCGGTACCCCGAGGGAGCTTTCTTT. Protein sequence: CASSLRYPEGAFF.

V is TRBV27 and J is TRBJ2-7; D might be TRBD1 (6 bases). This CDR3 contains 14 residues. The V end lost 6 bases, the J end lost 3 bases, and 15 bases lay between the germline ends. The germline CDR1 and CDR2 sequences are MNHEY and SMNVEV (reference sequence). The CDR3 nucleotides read TGTGCCAGCAGACGTATTGGGACAATCTACGAGCAGTACTTC. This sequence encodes CASRRIGTIYEQYF.

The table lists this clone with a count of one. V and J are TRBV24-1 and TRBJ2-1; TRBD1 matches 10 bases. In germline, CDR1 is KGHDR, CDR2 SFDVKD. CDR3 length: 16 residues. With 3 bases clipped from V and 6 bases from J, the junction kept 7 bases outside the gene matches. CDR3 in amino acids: CATSDPWTGGRNEQFF. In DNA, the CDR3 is TGTGCCACCAGTGATCCCTGGACAGGGGGTCGCAATGAGCAGTTCTTC.

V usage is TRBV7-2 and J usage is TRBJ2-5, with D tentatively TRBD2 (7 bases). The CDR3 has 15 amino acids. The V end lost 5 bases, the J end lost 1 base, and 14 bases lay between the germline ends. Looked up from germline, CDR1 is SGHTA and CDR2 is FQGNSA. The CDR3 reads CASSIGRGAQETQYF. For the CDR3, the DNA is TGTGCCAGCAGCATAGGCCGGGGGGCCCAAGAGACCCAGTACTTC.

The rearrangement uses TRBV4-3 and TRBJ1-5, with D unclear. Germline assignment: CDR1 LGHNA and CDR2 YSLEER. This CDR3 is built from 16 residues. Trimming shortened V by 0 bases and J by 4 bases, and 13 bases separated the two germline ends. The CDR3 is CASSQDFTGKNQPQHF. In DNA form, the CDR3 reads TGCGCCAGCAGCCAAGATTTCACGGGGAAGAATCAGCCCCAGCATTTT.

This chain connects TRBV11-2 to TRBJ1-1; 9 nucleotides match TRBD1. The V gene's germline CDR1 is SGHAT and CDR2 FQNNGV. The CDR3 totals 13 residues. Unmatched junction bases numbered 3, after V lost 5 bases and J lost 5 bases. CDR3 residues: CASSKDRGTEAFF. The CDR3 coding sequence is TGTGCCAGCAGCAAAGACAGGGGGACTGAAGCTTTCTTT.

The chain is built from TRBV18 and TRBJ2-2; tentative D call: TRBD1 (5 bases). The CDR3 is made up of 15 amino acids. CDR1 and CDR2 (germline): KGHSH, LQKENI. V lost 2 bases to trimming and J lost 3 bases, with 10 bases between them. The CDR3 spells CASSPTTAYTGELFF. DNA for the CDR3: TGTGCCAGCTCACCAACGACAGCGTACACCGGGGAGCTGTTTTTT.

The CDR3 DNA reads as TGTGCCAGCAGCTTAACCGCCGGAGTGGGGCCCCAGCATTTT. Translating gives CASSLTAGVGPQHF. V gene TRBV7-3 combines with J gene TRBJ1-5; D is uncertain. The CDR3 consists of 14 residues. Trimming shortened V by 0 bases and J by 9 bases, and 12 bases separated the two germline ends. Germline loops: CDR1 SGHTA, CDR2 FQGTGA. Full variable domain (remainder filled in from reference TRBV7-3 and TRBJ1-5): GAGVSQTPSNKVTEKGKYVELRCDPISGHTALYWYRQSLGQGPEFLIYFQGTGAADDSGLPNDRFFAVRPEGSVSTLKIQRTERGDSAVYLCASSLTAGVGPQHFGDGTRLSIL.